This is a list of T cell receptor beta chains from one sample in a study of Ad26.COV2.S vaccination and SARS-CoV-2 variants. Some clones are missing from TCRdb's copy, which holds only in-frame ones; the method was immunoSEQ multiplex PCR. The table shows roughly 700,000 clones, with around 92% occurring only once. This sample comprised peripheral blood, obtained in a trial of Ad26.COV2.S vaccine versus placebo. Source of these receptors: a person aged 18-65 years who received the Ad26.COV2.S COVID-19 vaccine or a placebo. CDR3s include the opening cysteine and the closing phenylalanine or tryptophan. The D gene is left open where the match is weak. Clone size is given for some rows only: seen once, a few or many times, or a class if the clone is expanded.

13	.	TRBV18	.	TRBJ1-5	CASSGGEDQPQHF	TGTGCCAGCTCTGGCGGGGAGGATCAGCCCCAGCATTTT
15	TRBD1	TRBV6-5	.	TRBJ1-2	CASRPRGQTNYGYTF	TGTGCCAGCAGGCCCCGGGGACAGACTAACTATGGCTACACCTTC
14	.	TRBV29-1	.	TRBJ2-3	CSVERGLGTDTQYF	TGCAGCGTTGAACGGGGACTGGGCACAGATACGCAGTATTTT
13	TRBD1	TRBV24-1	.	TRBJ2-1	CATTITGGNEQFF	TGTGCCACGACTATTACAGGGGGCAATGAGCAGTTCTTC
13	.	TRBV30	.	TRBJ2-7	CAWNKGPTLEQYF	TGTGCCTGGAATAAGGGACCGACCCTCGAGCAGTACTTC
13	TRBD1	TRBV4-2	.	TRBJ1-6	CASMGQGNSPLHF	TGTGCCAGCATGGGACAGGGCAATTCACCCCTCCACTTT
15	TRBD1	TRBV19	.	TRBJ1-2	CASSTATGVPRGYTF	TGTGCCAGTAGTACCGCGACAGGGGTCCCCCGGGGCTACACCTTC
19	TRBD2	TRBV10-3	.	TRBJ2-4	CAISENEASGLKAKNIQYF	TGTGCCATCAGTGAGAATGAGGCTAGCGGACTTAAGGCCAAAAACATTCAGTACTTC
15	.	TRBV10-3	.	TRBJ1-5	CAISESIGENQPQHF	TGTGCCATCAGTGAGTCGATCGGGGAAAATCAGCCCCAGCATTTT
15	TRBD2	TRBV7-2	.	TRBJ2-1	CASSFGTSGENEQFF	TGTGCCAGCAGCTTCGGGACTAGCGGGGAGAATGAGCAGTTCTTC
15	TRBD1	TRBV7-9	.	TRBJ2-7	CASSLDRGPTYEQYF	TGTGCCAGCAGCTTAGACAGGGGTCCCACCTACGAGCAGTACTTC
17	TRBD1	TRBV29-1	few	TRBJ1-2	CSVDEGKWDRDNYGYTF	TGCAGCGTTGACGAAGGAAAATGGGACAGAGATAACTATGGCTACACCTTC
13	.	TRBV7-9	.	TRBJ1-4	CASSLVGNEKLFF	TGTGCCAGCAGCTTAGTGGGTAATGAAAAACTGTTTTTT
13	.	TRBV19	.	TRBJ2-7	CASSPQASYEQYF	TGTGCCAGTAGTCCACAGGCCTCCTACGAGCAGTACTTC
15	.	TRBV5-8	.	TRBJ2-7	CASSSRGYATDEQYF	TGTGCCAGCAGCTCTAGGGGTTATGCGACCGACGAGCAGTACTTC
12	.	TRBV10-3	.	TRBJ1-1	CAINSWNTEAFF	TGTGCCATCAATTCTTGGAACACTGAAGCTTTCTTT
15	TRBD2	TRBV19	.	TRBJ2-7	CASSISGKGAGEQYF	TGTGCCAGTAGCATTAGCGGGAAAGGAGCAGGCGAGCAGTACTTC
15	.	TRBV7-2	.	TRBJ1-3	CASSLAGDSGNTIYF	TGTGCCAGCAGCTTAGCGGGGGACTCTGGAAACACCATATATTTT
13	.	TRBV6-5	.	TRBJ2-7	CASSSPLAYEQYF	TGTGCCAGCAGTTCCCCACTAGCTTACGAGCAGTACTTC
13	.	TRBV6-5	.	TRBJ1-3	CASRDSGGNTIYF	TGTGCCAGCAGAGACAGCGGGGGAAACACCATATATTTT
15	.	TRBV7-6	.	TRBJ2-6	CASSSNRVGANVLTF	TGTGCCAGCAGTTCCAACAGGGTTGGGGCCAACGTCCTGACTTTC
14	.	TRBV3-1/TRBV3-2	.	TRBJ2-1	CASSQGGQGGEQFF	TGTGCCAGCAGCCAAGGGGGGCAGGGCGGTGAGCAGTTCTTC
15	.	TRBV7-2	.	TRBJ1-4	CASSPRDGRNEKLFF	TGTGCCAGCAGCCCCCGGGACGGTAGAAATGAAAAACTGTTTTTT
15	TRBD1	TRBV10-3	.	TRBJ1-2	CAISEGMGQYYGYTF	TGTGCCATCAGTGAGGGAATGGGACAGTACTATGGCTACACCTTC
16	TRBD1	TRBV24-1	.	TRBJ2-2	CATSESGQGGTGELFF	TGTGCCACCAGTGAGTCGGGACAGGGAGGGACCGGGGAGCTGTTTTTT
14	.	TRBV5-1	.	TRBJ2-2	CASSFQTDTGELFF	TGCGCCAGCAGCTTCCAAACAGACACCGGGGAGCTGTTTTTT
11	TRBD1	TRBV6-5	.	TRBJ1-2	CATGQYTRYTF	TGTGCCACGGGACAGTACACGAGGTACACCTTC
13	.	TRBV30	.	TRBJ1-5	CAWSGGGDQPQHF	TGTGCCTGGAGTGGAGGAGGGGATCAGCCCCAGCATTTT
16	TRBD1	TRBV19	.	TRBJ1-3	CASSMGQGRSGNTIYF	TGTGCCAGTAGTATGGGACAGGGGAGATCTGGAAACACCATATATTTT